Listed below are T cell receptor beta chains from one sample, sequenced in a study of T cell responses to AZD1222 COVID-19 vaccine. Method: immunoSEQ multiplex PCR; TCRdb's copy keeps in-frame clones and lacks some. In the table there are 60,000 to 100,000 clones, roughly nine tenths of which are singletons. The sequenced sample was peripheral blood, obtained on day 0 of AZD1222 vaccination. These receptors were obtained from an adult in good health. The CDR3 runs from the conserved cysteine through the conserved F or W. A D gene is named only where the DNA matches it firmly. A row's size may be missing; if present it is once, few, many or a size class.

.	.	TRBV5-6	TRBJ2-3	TGTGCCAGCAGCTTGATGGTAGCCCAGGATACGCAGTATTTT	CASSLMVAQDTQYF
.	.	TRBV7-9	TRBJ1-2	TGTGCCAGCCAGCTTGCGAGGGAAGACTATGGCTACACCTTC	CASQLAREDYGYTF
TRBD1	.	TRBV6-4	TRBJ2-1	TGTGCCAGCAAAAAGACAGGGGCCGGTGAGCAGTTCTTC	CASKKTGAGEQFF
.	few	TRBV2	TRBJ2-6	TGTGCCAGCAGTCCAGGTACTGGGGCCAACGTCCTGACTTTC	CASSPGTGANVLTF
.	.	TRBV30	TRBJ1-4	TGTGCCTCCCCCAGTATGGGGACTAATGAAAAACTGTTTTTT	CASPSMGTNEKLFF
.	.	TRBV2	TRBJ1-1	TGTGCCAGCCCTAGGACGGGGAACACTGAAGCTTTCTTT	CASPRTGNTEAFF
.	.	TRBV3-1/TRBV3-2	TRBJ2-5	TGTGCCAGCAGCCCAATAGCCGGGACGGTGAATGACCAGTACTTC	CASSPIAGTVNDQYF
TRBD2	.	TRBV25-1	TRBJ2-2	TGTGCCAGCACAGGACTAGCGGGACTTACCGGGGAGCTGTTTTTT	CASTGLAGLTGELFF
.	.	TRBV7-2	TRBJ1-1	TGTGCCAGCAGCCAGGACAGGAACACTGAAGCTTTCTTT	CASSQDRNTEAFF
.	.	TRBV28	TRBJ1-2	TGTGCCTGCTACTCCGACACCTCGAAGTATGGCTACACCTTC	CACYSDTSKYGYTF
.	.	TRBV5-8	TRBJ2-7	TGTGCCAGCAGTAGTTATATTCCTAATTCTTACGAGCAGTACTTC	CASSSYIPNSYEQYF
.	.	TRBV14	TRBJ1-1	TGTGCCAGCAGCCCGCGGACGGAAAACACTGAAGCTTTCTTT	CASSPRTENTEAFF
.	few	TRBV5-1	TRBJ1-1	TGCGCCAGCAGCCCAAAATGGGGGAACACTGAAGCTTTCTTT	CASSPKWGNTEAFF
.	.	TRBV12-3/TRBV12-4	TRBJ2-5	TGTGCCATTGGACTAGGGGGGGAGACCCAGTACTTC	CAIGLGGETQYF
TRBD2	.	TRBV11-3	TRBJ2-5	TGTGCCAGCAGCTCCGATCCCGGGAGGCGTCAAGAGACCCAGTACTTC	CASSSDPGRRQETQYF
.	few	TRBV7-6	TRBJ2-2	TGTGCCAGCAGCTTAGCGCTCCGGACCGACACCGGGGAGCTGTTTTTT	CASSLALRTDTGELFF
TRBD2	.	TRBV7-2	TRBJ2-7	TGTGCCAGCAGCTTGGTTAGGGCTAGCGGTTCCTACGAGCAGTACTTC	CASSLVRASGSYEQYF
TRBD1	.	TRBV7-8	TRBJ2-7	TGTGCCAGCAGCACGGGACAGACGGGATTGAGAGAGCAGTACTTC	CASSTGQTGLREQYF
.	.	TRBV7-8	TRBJ2-7	TGTGCCAGCAGCTTAGATTTAGGGTCGGCCGAGCAGTACTTC	CASSLDLGSAEQYF
.	.	TRBV11-2	TRBJ1-3	TGTGCCAGCAGCTTACCCCTAAACACCATATATTTT	CASSLPLNTIYF
.	.	TRBV29-1	TRBJ2-2	TGCAGTGCTAGGAGGAACACCGGGGAGCTGTTTTTT	CSARRNTGELFF
.	.	TRBV28	TRBJ2-5	TGTGCCAGCACCTGGGGGGCCAACCAAGAGACCCAGTACTTC	CASTWGANQETQYF
TRBD2	.	TRBV5-1	TRBJ2-3	TGCGCCAGCAGGGGGGGACTAGCGGGAGGAACTGCTACGCAGTATTTT	CASRGGLAGGTATQYF
TRBD2	.	TRBV19	TRBJ2-2	TGTGCCAGTAGCCCGGGACTAGCGGGGGGGGAGCTGTTTTTT	CASSPGLAGGELFF
.	.	TRBV20-1	TRBJ1-6	TGCAGTGCTAGTCGACAGACCCATTCACCCCTCCACTTT	CSASRQTHSPLHF
.	.	TRBV28	TRBJ1-5	TGTGCCAGCAGTTCAGGACTCTTTCGCAATCAGCCCCAGCATTTT	CASSSGLFRNQPQHF
.	.	TRBV7-2	TRBJ1-3	TGTGCCAGCAGCTCCAACGGGGGGTCTGGAAACACCATATATTTT	CASSSNGGSGNTIYF
.	.	TRBV27	TRBJ1-5	TGTGCCAGCAGTAACCGGGACGGGGAGGGGCAGCCCCAGCATTTT	CASSNRDGEGQPQHF
.	.	TRBV9	TRBJ2-2	TGTGCCAGCTCCGGACTTACCTCAAGTGGGGAGCTGTTTTTT	CASSGLTSSGELFF
.	once	TRBV19	TRBJ1-5	TGTGCCAGTAATTCACAGACGCGTCAGCCCCAGCATTTT	CASNSQTRQPQHF
.	.	TRBV11-2	TRBJ2-1	TGTGCCAGCAGCTTAAATCAACGAGCATTGCAGTTCTTC	CASSLNQRALQFF
TRBD1	once	TRBV18	TRBJ2-3	TGTGCCAGCTCACCACGACAGGGCAGCACAGATACGCAGTATTTT	CASSPRQGSTDTQYF
.	.	TRBV6-5	TRBJ2-7	TGTGCCAGCAGTTTCACAGGGTCGCCGGCCATATTTTTC	CASSFTGSPAIFF
.	.	TRBV7-9	TRBJ1-1	TGTGCCAGCCACCGGGCCGAGGGACCGAGGGCTTTCTTT	CASHRAEGPRAFF
.	.	TRBV10-3	TRBJ1-1	TGTGCCATCAGTGAGGTCTGGACTGAAGCTTTCTTT	CAISEVWTEAFF
.	once	TRBV28	TRBJ1-3	TGTGCCACCGATAGAGGGGGGTCGGACACCATATATTTT	CATDRGGSDTIYF
TRBD2	.	TRBV6-1	TRBJ2-1	TGTGCCAGCAGTGAACCCGGGACTAGCGGTTACAATGAGCAGTTCTTC	CASSEPGTSGYNEQFF
.	.	TRBV6-1	TRBJ2-5	TGTGCCAGCAGTTATAGGGAGATGGAGACCCAGTACTTC	CASSYREMETQYF
.	.	TRBV6-5	TRBJ2-7	TGTGCCAGCAGTTATGACGCGGACCGGGTTTCCTACGAGCAGTACTTC	CASSYDADRVSYEQYF
TRBD2	.	TRBV29-1	TRBJ2-5	TGCAGCGTTGGGGGGGGTGCGGGTGGCTTGGAGACCCAGTACTTC	CSVGGGAGGLETQYF